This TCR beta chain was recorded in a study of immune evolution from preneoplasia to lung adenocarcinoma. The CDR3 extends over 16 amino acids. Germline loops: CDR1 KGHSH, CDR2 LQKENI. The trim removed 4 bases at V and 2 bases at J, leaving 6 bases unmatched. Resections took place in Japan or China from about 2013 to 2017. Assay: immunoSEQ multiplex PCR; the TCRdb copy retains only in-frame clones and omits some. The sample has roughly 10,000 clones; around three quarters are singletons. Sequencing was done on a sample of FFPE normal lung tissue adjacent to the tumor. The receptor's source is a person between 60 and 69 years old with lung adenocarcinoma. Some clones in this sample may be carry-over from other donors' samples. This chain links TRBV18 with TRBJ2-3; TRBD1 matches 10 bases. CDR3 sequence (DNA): TGTGCCAGCTCACTGACGACAGGGGGCAACACAGATACGCAGTATTTT. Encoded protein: CASSLTTGGNTDTQYF.